A single sample is the source of the 2 T cell receptor beta chains below, sequenced in a study of blood T cells in healthy people across ages. A second PCR of roughly 7 to 11 cycles used a sample-barcoded 5' primer and a J-beta primer mix. TCRdb reanalysed the 5' RACE reads using MiXCR and keeps one entry per CDR3 protein. This table has about 1.4 million distinct CDR3 sequences, approximately 60% appearing once. The sequencing input was blood. All receptors come from a man younger than 35 in good health.

This clonotype was observed many times. The chain links TRBV29-1 to TRBJ2-7, with a weak D call TRBD2 (6 bases). V was trimmed by 7 bases and J by 6 bases, leaving 16 bases between them. The CDR3 runs 12 residues. The germline CDR1 and CDR2 sequences are SQVTM and ANQGSEA. CDR3 amino acids: CSGGQGGGEQYF. The CDR3 DNA reads TGCAGCGGGGGTCAGGGAGGAGGCGAGCAGTACTTC.

This clonotype came up many times. A much larger clone lies one base from this, so it may be a read error. The rearrangement links TRBV27 to TRBJ2-7; D uncertain. The germline CDR1 and CDR2 sequences are MNHEY and SMNVEV (reference sequence). The V and J ends lost 5 bases and 7 bases respectively, with 15 bases between them. The CDR3 has 13 amino acids. CDR3 sequence: CASSISHRNEQYF. The CDR3 region has the DNA TGTGCCAGCAGTATAAGCCACCGTAATGAGCAGTACTTC.